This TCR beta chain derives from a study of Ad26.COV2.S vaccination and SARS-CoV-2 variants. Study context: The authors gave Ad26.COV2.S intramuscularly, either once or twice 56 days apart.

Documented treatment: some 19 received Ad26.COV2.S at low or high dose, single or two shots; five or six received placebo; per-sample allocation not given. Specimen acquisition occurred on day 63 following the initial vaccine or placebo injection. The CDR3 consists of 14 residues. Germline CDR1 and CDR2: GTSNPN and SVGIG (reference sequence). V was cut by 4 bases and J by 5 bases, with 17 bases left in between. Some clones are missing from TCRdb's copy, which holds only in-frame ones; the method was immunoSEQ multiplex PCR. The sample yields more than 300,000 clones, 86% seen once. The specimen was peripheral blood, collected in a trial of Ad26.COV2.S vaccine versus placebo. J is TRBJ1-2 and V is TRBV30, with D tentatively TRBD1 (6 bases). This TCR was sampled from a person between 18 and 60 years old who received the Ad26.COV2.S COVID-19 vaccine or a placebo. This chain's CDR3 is CAWITGNWAYGYTF. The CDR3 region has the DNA TGTGCCTGGATCACAGGGAACTGGGCATATGGCTACACCTTC.